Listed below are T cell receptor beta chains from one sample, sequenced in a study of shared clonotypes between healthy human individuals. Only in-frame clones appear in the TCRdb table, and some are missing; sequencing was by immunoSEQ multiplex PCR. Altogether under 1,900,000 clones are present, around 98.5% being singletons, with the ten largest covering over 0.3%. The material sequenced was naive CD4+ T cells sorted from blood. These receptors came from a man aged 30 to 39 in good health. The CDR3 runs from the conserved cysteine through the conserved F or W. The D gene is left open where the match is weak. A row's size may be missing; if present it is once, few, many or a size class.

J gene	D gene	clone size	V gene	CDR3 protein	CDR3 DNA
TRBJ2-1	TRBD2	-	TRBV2	CASGTSGIEQFF	TGTGCCAGCGGGACTAGCGGGATTGAGCAGTTCTTC
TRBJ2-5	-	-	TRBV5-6	CASSLSVRETQYF	TGTGCCAGCAGCTTGTCGGTCAGAGAGACCCAGTACTTC
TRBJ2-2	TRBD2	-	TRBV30	CAWSVPSGLAGVTGELFF	TGTGCCTGGAGTGTCCCCTCGGGACTAGCGGGAGTTACCGGGGAGCTGTTTTTT
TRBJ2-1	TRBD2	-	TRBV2	CASRWGSGKLGQFF	TGTGCCAGCAGGTGGGGTAGCGGGAAGCTCGGGCAGTTCTTC
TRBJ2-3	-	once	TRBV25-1	CASSVGGTPPSTDTQYF	TGTGCCAGCAGTGTAGGTGGGACACCTCCTAGCACAGATACGCAGTATTTT
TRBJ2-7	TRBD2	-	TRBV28	CASSPRLAGAYEQYF	TGTGCCAGCAGTCCACGACTAGCGGGAGCCTACGAGCAGTACTTC
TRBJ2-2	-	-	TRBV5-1	CASSGTALDGELFF	TGCGCCAGCAGCGGGACGGCACTAGACGGGGAGCTGTTTTTT
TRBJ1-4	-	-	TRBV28	CASSGPAGDEKLFF	TGTGCCAGCAGCGGCCCCGCGGGGGATGAAAAACTGTTTTTT
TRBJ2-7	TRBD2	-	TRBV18	CASSPLMREGRYEQYF	TGTGCCAGCTCACCACTTATGCGGGAGGGCCGCTACGAGCAGTACTTC
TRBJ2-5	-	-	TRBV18	CASSPPDGSGKKTQYF	TGTGCCAGCTCACCACCGGACGGGAGTGGGAAGAAGACCCAGTACTTC
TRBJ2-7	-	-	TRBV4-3	CASSQVTPGDYEQYF	TGCGCCAGCAGCCAAGTAACCCCAGGTGATTACGAGCAGTACTTC
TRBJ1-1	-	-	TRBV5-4	CASSAWGVYTEAFF	TGTGCCAGCAGCGCGTGGGGAGTCTACACTGAAGCTTTCTTT
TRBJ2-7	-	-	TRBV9	CASSVDQGPYEQYF	TGTGCCAGCAGCGTAGATCAGGGACCCTACGAGCAGTACTTC
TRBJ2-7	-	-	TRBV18	CASSLNRVTSYEQYF	TGTGCCAGCTCACTGAATAGGGTGACCTCCTACGAGCAGTACTTC
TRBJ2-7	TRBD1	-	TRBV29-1	CSVDSGGFNEQYF	TGCAGCGTTGACTCAGGGGGCTTCAACGAGCAGTACTTC